Presented here are 24 T cell receptor beta chains from one specimen sequenced in a study of T cell responses to AZD1222 COVID-19 vaccine. Repertoires were generated with immunoSEQ multiplex PCR, while TCRdb's copy carries only in-frame clones and drops some. This sample has about 260,000 clones, with 93% found just once. This material consisted of peripheral blood, taken on day 0 of AZD1222 vaccination. The receptors were sampled from an adult in good health.

The CDR3 nucleotides are TGTGCCAGCAGCTTGGGGACAGGGGGTTACACTGAAGCTTTCTTT. Translation: CASSLGTGGYTEAFF. The chain joins TRBV5-6 to TRBJ1-1, with 10 bases matching TRBD1. CDR3 size: 15 residues. The V gene's germline CDR1 is SGHDT and CDR2 YYEEEE. V shed 0 bases and J 3 bases; nucleotides not matched to a gene: 2.

The chain links TRBV9 to TRBJ1-1; 7 nucleotides line up with TRBD1. The CDR3 contains 14 residues. The V gene end was trimmed by 0 bases and the J gene end by 4 bases; junction bases not matched to a gene: 3. The V gene's germline CDR1 is SGDLS and CDR2 YYNGEE. CDR3 sequence reads: CASSVAAGGTEAFF. Here the CDR3 DNA reads TGTGCCAGCAGCGTAGCCGCAGGGGGCACTGAAGCTTTCTTT.

The CDR3 DNA reads as TGCGCCAGCAGCCAAGAACTAGCGGCCTACAATGAGCAGTTCTTC. It translates to CASSQELAAYNEQFF. The gene calls are TRBV4-1 and TRBJ2-1; 8 nucleotides match TRBD2. The V gene end was trimmed by 0 bases and the J gene end by 2 bases; junction bases not matched to a gene: 0. CDR1 and CDR2 from the germline V gene are MGHRA and YSYEKL. This CDR3 has 15 residues.

The chain has TRBV6-5 and TRBJ1-6; TRBD1 aligns across 7 bases. The germline V gene has CDR1 MNHEY and CDR2 SVGAGI. The CDR3 is 13 residues long. After removal of 8 bases from V and 5 bases from J, the junction contained 3 bases not matched to a gene. In DNA, the CDR3 is TGTGCCAGCGGGACAGATGATAATTCACCCCTCCACTTT. Its protein is CASGTDDNSPLHF.

This clone was recorded many times. The CDR3 loop reads CASSMLGRGGNQPQHF. DNA of the CDR3: TGTGCCAGTAGTATGTTGGGCAGGGGAGGCAATCAGCCCCAGCATTTT. The J gene is TRBJ1-5, the V gene TRBV19; TRBD1 might be the D (6 bases). The CDR3 length is 16 residues. Germline loops: CDR1 LNHDA, CDR2 SQIVND (reference sequence). V was trimmed by 3 bases and J by 2 bases, leaving 14 bases between them. Full variable domain (remainder filled in from reference TRBV19 and TRBJ1-5): DGGITQSPKYLFRKEGQNVTLSCEQNLNHDAMYWYRQDPGQGLRLIYYSQIVNDFQKGDIAEGYSVSREKKESFPLTVTSAQKNPTAFYLCASSMLGRGGNQPQHFGDGTRLSIL.

A single count supports this clone. V gene TRBV2 combines with J gene TRBJ1-1; D is unresolved. There are 14 residues in the CDR3. Germline loops: CDR1 SNHLY, CDR2 FYNNEI. Trimming pared 7 bases from V and 0 bases from J, leaving 12 bases between. The CDR3 sequence: CASTQPSMNTEAFF. The DNA for the CDR3 is TGTGCCAGCACGCAGCCTTCCATGAACACTGAAGCTTTCTTT.

The rearrangement joins TRBV9 to TRBJ2-4, with 9 positions matching TRBD1. The CDR3 is 15 amino acids. With V trimmed by 4 bases and J by 5 bases, 7 bases remained unmatched. CDR1 and CDR2 from the germline V gene are SGDLS and YYNGEE. This CDR3 reads CASSLQGADQNIQYF. The CDR3 DNA reads TGTGCCAGCAGCCTACAGGGGGCCGACCAAAACATTCAGTACTTC.

The V call is TRBV5-4, the J call TRBJ2-7, with D tentatively TRBD1 or TRBD2 (5 bases each). Germline V lookup: CDR1 SGHNT, CDR2 YYREEE (reference sequence). The CDR3 sequence is 14 residues long. V was trimmed by 0 bases and J by 3 bases, leaving 10 bases between them. In DNA, the CDR3 is TGTGCCAGCAGCTTGGCCGGGACGCTCTACGAGCAGTACTTC. Translation gives CASSLAGTLYEQYF.

The chain uses TRBV4-3 and TRBJ1-3, with D hard to call. This CDR3 spans 17 amino acids. V shed 4 bases and J shed 0 bases, with 16 bases lying between them. Germline V gives CDR1 LGHNA, CDR2 YSLEER. The CDR3 spells CASSLYSASGSGNTIYF. The CDR3 DNA reads as TGCGCCAGCAGCCTATACTCGGCATCCGGCTCTGGAAACACCATATATTTT.

A note on this clone: Germline is not matched at one junction end, which may reflect a read error. The chain is built from TRBV7-7 and TRBJ2-5, with D possibly being TRBD1 (5 bases). Germline loops: CDR1 SSHAT, CDR2 FNYEAQ (reference sequence). The CDR3 extends over 13 amino acids. The CDR3 DNA reads as TGTGCTAGCAGCTTAGGGGTTTTGGAGACCCAGTACTTC. It is translated as CASSLGVLETQYF.

The rearrangement joins TRBV9 to TRBJ1-5; 7 nucleotides agree with TRBD1. Germline CDR1 and CDR2: SGDLS and YYNGEE. After removal of 4 bases from V and 3 bases from J, the junction contained 7 bases not matched to a gene. The CDR3 sequence is 15 residues long. For the CDR3, the DNA is TGTGCCAGCAGCTCAACAGGGACAGTCAATCAGCCCCAGCATTTT. Protein: CASSSTGTVNQPQHF.

The chain recombines TRBV5-8 with TRBJ2-2; tentative D call: TRBD2 (5 bases). Germline CDR1 is SGHTS and CDR2 is YDEGEE. This CDR3 is 13 amino acids long. The ends were cut back, 0 bases at V and 7 bases at J, with 7 bases in the middle. CDR3 amino acids: CASSLDEGGELFF. As DNA, the CDR3 is TGTGCCAGCAGCTTGGACGAGGGCGGGGAGCTGTTTTTT.

The genes are TRBV28 and TRBJ1-3; D unclear. Looked up from germline, CDR1 is MDHEN and CDR2 is SYDVKM. CDR3 size: 13 residues. The V end was cut by 10 bases, the J end by 7 bases, with 17 bases between. CDR3 in amino acids: CATAAWQDNTIYF. In nucleotides, the CDR3 is TGTGCCACCGCCGCTTGGCAGGATAACACCATATATTTT.

The V gene is TRBV18, the J gene TRBJ1-1, with 11 bases matching TRBD1. The germline gives CDR1 KGHSH, CDR2 LQKENI. The CDR3 totals 15 residues. Losses at the gene ends were 4 bases for V and 0 bases for J; bases not matched to a gene: 1. The DNA for the CDR3 is TGTGCCAGCTCACGGACAGGGGGCTTGAACACTGAAGCTTTCTTT. Residues: CASSRTGGLNTEAFF.

The chain carries TRBV24-1 and TRBJ1-5; D uncertain. The germline V gene has CDR1 KGHDR and CDR2 SFDVKD. V lost 0 bases, J lost 9 bases, and 17 bases lay in between. The CDR3 is 16 residues long. The CDR3 DNA sequence: TGTGCCACCAGTGATTTGCGTTTACGTTCCCGGGGGCCCCAGCATTTT. Translation gives CATSDLRLRSRGPQHF.

On this clone: Compared with germline, one end of the junction differs, possibly owing to a read error. This rearrangement joins TRBV7-7 to TRBJ2-2; D is undetermined. Germline assignment: CDR1 SSHAT and CDR2 FNYEAQ (reference sequence). The CDR3 runs to 16 residues. CDR3 nucleotide sequence: TGTGCTAGCAGCTCTATTCCTCCTCCGAACACCGGGGAGCTGTTTTTT. Its translation is CASSSIPPPNTGELFF.

The rearrangement links TRBV19 to TRBJ2-3, with 8 bases matching TRBD2. The V segment lost 6 bases and the J segment 1 base; nucleotides outside the gene matches: 3. The CDR3 sequence is 14 residues long. The germline gives CDR1 LNHDA, CDR2 SQIVND (reference sequence). The chain's CDR3 is CASRETSGTDTQYF. The CDR3 nucleotides read TGTGCCAGTAGAGAGACTAGCGGCACAGATACGCAGTATTTT.

The chain uses TRBV29-1 and TRBJ1-2; possible D gene TRBD1, 5 bases. Germline V gene sequence: CDR1 SQVTM, CDR2 ANQGSEA. This CDR3 region has 13 residues. V was cut by 6 bases and J by 4 bases, with 15 bases left in between. The CDR3 DNA follows: TGCAGCGTAGATCCGACAGAGAGCTATGGCTACACCTTC. It codes for CSVDPTESYGYTF. The whole variable domain, remainder taken from reference TRBV29-1 and TRBJ1-2, is SAVISQKPSRDICQRGTSLTIQCQVDSQVTMMFWYRQQPGQSLTLIATANQGSEATYESGFVIDKFPISRPNLTFSTLTVSNMSPEDSSIYLCSVDPTESYGYTFGSGTRLTVV.

This chain uses TRBV5-4 with TRBJ2-7; TRBD2 agrees at 8 bases. V lost 2 bases to trimming and J lost 2 bases; unmatched junction nucleotides: 9. The CDR3 has 16 residues. Germline CDR1 SGHNT, CDR2 YYREEE (reference sequence). In nucleotides, the CDR3 is TGTGCCAGCAGCTTCGCCGGGGGGGGTGTAGCCTACGAGCAGTACTTC. This gives the protein CASSFAGGGVAYEQYF.

This chain joins TRBV7-2 and TRBJ2-3; 8 bases map to TRBD2. CDR1 SGHTA and CDR2 FQGNSA come from the germline V gene. This CDR3 is 15 amino acids long. After removal of 5 bases from V and 5 bases from J, the junction contained 9 bases not matched to a gene. CDR3 protein: CASSLPAGVRDTQYF. The CDR3 region has the DNA TGTGCCAGCAGCCTTCCAGCGGGAGTTAGAGATACGCAGTATTTT.

The chain combines TRBV21-1 with TRBJ2-7; no check of the table's D call, TRBD1, against the DNA was made. TRBV21-1 is designated a pseudogene. CDR3 length: 16 amino acids. In DNA form, the CDR3 reads TGTGCCAGCAGCAAACACCGGGACAGGGGTTCTTACGAGCAGTACTTC. Protein product: CASSKHRDRGSYEQYF.

Comments on this clone: Different DNA sequences within this sample yield the same CDR3. The chain uses TRBV6-1 and TRBJ2-7; 9 nucleotides match TRBD2. In germline, CDR1 is MNHNS, CDR2 SASEGT. This CDR3 contains 14 residues. V gave up 3 bases and J gave up 2 bases; unmatched junction bases: 2. The CDR3 DNA reads as TGTGCCAGCAGTGAGGCGGGAGGGCCCTACGAGCAGTACTTC. Translation gives CASSEAGGPYEQYF.

This clone was found once. The V and J genes are TRBV9 and TRBJ1-1; possibly TRBD1 for D (6 bases). Germline V CDR1 and CDR2: SGDLS, YYNGEE. This CDR3 has 15 amino acids. V lost 3 bases and J 0 bases, leaving 12 bases between the germline ends. The CDR3 protein is CASSGRTGLNTEAFF. DNA of the CDR3: TGTGCCAGCAGCGGGCGTACAGGGTTGAACACTGAAGCTTTCTTT.

The V gene is TRBV4-1, the J gene TRBJ1-5; D gene ambiguous. CDR3 length: 15 residues. Deletions cut 1 base from V and 0 bases from J, with 7 bases between. Per the germline V gene, CDR1 is MGHRA and CDR2 is YSYEKL. The CDR3 DNA reads TGCGCCAGCAGCCAAGGTGAGAATAGCAATCAGCCCCAGCATTTT. Translated: CASSQGENSNQPQHF.